This T cell receptor beta chain was found in a study of OX40 agonist ivuxolimab in advanced cancers. Study in general: Every patient in dose escalation had hepatocellular carcinoma, melanoma, renal cell or head and neck cancer. The dose-escalation cohort was about 86% male, with a mean age of 60 years, ranging roughly 23 to 90. Partial responses, seen in three patients, involved one hepatocellular carcinoma and two cutaneous melanomas.

Study-wide results and limits: Fewer expanded clones were found on average in CD4+ than in CD8+ T cells.

V was cut by 5 bases and J by 3 bases, with 14 bases left in between. This CDR3 has 14 amino acids. Germline CDR1 and CDR2: SGHNT and YENEEA. Using immunoSEQ multiplex PCR, the repertoire was profiled, and TCRdb retains in-frame clones only, with some absent. The sample carries about 72,000 clones, roughly nine tenths recorded once. This clone was counted once. No antigen is known for it. This sequence joins TRBV11-3 and TRBJ2-7; a possible D gene is TRBD2 (6 bases). Sequenced here: CD4+ or CD8+ T cells sorted from blood, sampled in a trial of the OX40 agonist ivuxolimab. The receptor comes from an adult with an advanced solid tumor such as melanoma, head and neck, liver or kidney cancer. The DNA of the CDR3 is TGTGCCAGCAGCCCGTCTAGCGACTACTACGAGCAGTACTTC. Translated, it gives CASSPSSDYYEQYF. Using reference TRBV11-3 and TRBJ2-7 for the parts outside the CDR3, the full variable domain is EAGVVQSPRYKIIEKKQPVAFWCNPISGHNTLYWYLQNLGQGPELLIRYENEEAVDDSQLPKDRFSAERLKGVDSTLKIQPAELGDSAVYLCASSPSSDYYEQYFGPGTRLTVT.